The clone carrying this T cell receptor (beta chain) was found many times. Its antigen is not known. V was trimmed by 5 bases and J by 6 bases, leaving 16 bases between them. The CDR3 extends over 15 amino acids. Looked up from germline, CDR1 is SEHNR and CDR2 is FQNEAQ (reference sequence). The sample comes from a study of cytomegalovirus exposure and HLA in healthy donors. Measured with immunoSEQ multiplex PCR; TCRdb has only the in-frame clones, and not every one. Here the sample spans about 120,000 clones, 89% being singletons. Overall study results and limits: Subsequent analysis of the 100 to 150 validation repertoires found a tendency for first-cohort TCR clusters to co-occur. The listing of 150 to 200 TCR beta chains classed them as cytomegalovirus-associated. In vitro confirmation showed a few CMV-associated chains to be CMV antigen specific.

V is TRBV7-9 and J is TRBJ1-4; unclear D gene. The specimen sequenced was PBMCs. The sequence derives from a woman younger than 30 in good health and CMV-seronegative. The CDR3 nucleotides are TGTGCCAGCAGCGACTACCGGCCTTCGGATGAAAAACTGTTTTTT. Encoded protein: CASSDYRPSDEKLFF.